The 5 T cell receptor beta chains presented below share a single source sample, sequenced in a study of blood T cells in healthy people across ages. The authors ran a second PCR of 7 to 11 cycles using a sample-barcoded 5' primer and a J-beta primer mix. TCRdb passed the 5' RACE reads through MiXCR, listing each CDR3 protein once. The sample lists 450,000 to 700,000 distinct CDR3 sequences; 27% were seen once. The sample comprised blood. These receptors came from a woman in her 70s in good health.

V and J are TRBV4-1 and TRBJ1-1; 7 bases are shared with TRBD1. The CDR3 sequence is 18 residues long. Germline CDR1 is MGHRA and CDR2 is YSYEKL. Trimming took 6 bases from V and 4 from J; bases not matched to a gene: 20. The CDR3 protein is CASSRKPSQGGHGTEAFF. The CDR3 region has the DNA TGCGCCAGCAGTCGCAAACCCTCCCAGGGGGGGCATGGCACTGAAGCTTTCTTT.

The chain employs TRBV5-1 and TRBJ2-7; D remains ambiguous. The CDR3 runs to 13 residues. Trimming pared 0 bases from V and 5 bases from J, leaving 9 bases between. From germline, CDR1 is SGHRS and CDR2 YFSETQ. CDR3 residues: CASSLERADEQYF. The CDR3, as DNA: TGCGCCAGCAGCTTGGAGCGCGCCGACGAGCAGTACTTC. Full variable domain (outside the CDR3, taken from reference TRBV5-1 and TRBJ2-7): KAGVTQTPRYLIKTRGQQVTLSCSPISGHRSVSWYQQTPGQGLQFLFEYFSETQRNKGNFPGRFSGRQFSNSRSEMNVSTLELGDSALYLCASSLERADEQYFGPGTRLTVT.

This clonotype was seen a few times. The CDR3 coding sequence is TGTGCCAGCAGTTACATGGACAGTATCCGCTCCGAGCAGTACTTC. Protein sequence: CASSYMDSIRSEQYF. This chain links TRBV6-5 with TRBJ2-5; a weak D match, TRBD1 (6 bases). The DNA end is more similar to TRBJ2-7, so the J call may be wrong. This CDR3 has 15 amino acids. Per the germline V gene, CDR1 is MNHEY and CDR2 is SVGAGI.

This clonotype appeared a few times. The chain employs TRBV18 and TRBJ1-4; perhaps TRBD1 as D (6 bases). CDR1 and CDR2 (germline): KGHSH, LQKENI. The CDR3 loop spans 14 amino acids. Trimming pared 7 bases from V and 10 bases from J, leaving 19 bases between. In nucleotides, the CDR3 is TGTGCCAGCTTCGGACAGAGGGGTACAGGAAAACTGTTTTTT. This codes for CASFGQRGTGKLFF.

V usage is TRBV18 and J usage is TRBJ1-6; TRBD1 agrees at 10 bases. Losses at the gene ends were 3 bases for V and 6 bases for J; bases not matched to a gene: 5. The germline V gene has CDR1 KGHSH and CDR2 LQKENI. This CDR3 comprises 16 residues. The DNA of the CDR3 is TGTGCCAGCTCACCTCCGGGACAGGGGTCTAATTCACCCCTCCACTTT. It translates to CASSPPGQGSNSPLHF.